Listed here is a single TCR beta chain. Its antigen is unknown. Per-nucleotide qualities are absent, and no much larger clonotype sits a single base away. Receptor amplification or capture employed the immunoSEQ multiplex PCR assay. The immuneACCESS repertoire file appears here via TCRdb, limited to in-frame rearrangements. These files lack a portion of the clones; in checked studies, under half of the deficit traces to unresolved V genes, and the cause of the others is not known. For this sample the table gives more than 55,000 clones, of which approximately 89% were detected only once. 3% to 4% of the sample is taken by the ten largest. This entry belongs to a study of T cell changes during pregnancy in multiple sclerosis (dated by TCRdb to between 2018 and 2021). For the wider study: In women with multiple sclerosis, the researchers looked at how the T cell repertoire shifted as pregnancy progressed.

Deletion took 0 bases off V and 3 bases off J, with a span of 10 bases between the germline ends. The CDR3 numbers 15 residues from cysteine through phenylalanine. The sequence is cut down to CDR3 DNA, 45 bases in frame from base 1. The germline V gene specifies SGHDN as CDR1 and FVKESK as CDR2. The rearrangement combines TRBV14 with TRBJ2-3; a weak D assignment points to TRBD2 (5 bases agree). The sequence was obtained from a female donor in good health, enrolled as a control in a pregnancy study. The source material was peripheral blood, sampled after pregnancy. The CDR3 has the sequence CASSQDLGITDTQYF. The DNA sequence is as follows: TGTGCCAGCAGCCAAGACCTCGGGATTACAGATACGCAGTATTTT.